This TCR beta chain is from a study of cytomegalovirus exposure and HLA in healthy donors. Notes on the study in general: It has been reported that TCR beta sequences accurately predicted the HLA-A and HLA-B alleles of most subjects. TCR beta chain V- and J-gene trimming was linked, in a later analysis, to a missense variant in DCLRE1C. Serostatus for CMV was the only available immune exposure information.

PCR was performed using 60 Vbeta and 13 Jbeta primers. Sequencing used immunoSEQ multiplex PCR; TCRdb keeps in-frame clones, though not all of them. The table shows approximately 100,000 clones, with over 70% occurring only once. Remarks on this clone: Its antigen is not known.

The specimen sequenced was PBMCs. This TCR was recovered from a man aged 18 to 35 in good health and CMV-seropositive.

The CDR3 protein is CASSPRPIVTGELFF. The CDR3 region has the DNA TGTGCCAGCAGTCCCCGCCCCATAGTCACGGGGGAGCTGTTTTTT. This sequence joins TRBV28 and TRBJ2-2; D gene uncertain. The CDR3 loop spans 15 amino acids. The V end lost 5 bases, the J end lost 8 bases, and 18 bases lay between the germline ends. The germline V gene has CDR1 MDHEN and CDR2 SYDVKM.